The rows below give T cell receptor beta chains drawn from one sample of a study of blood T cell repertoires in COVID-19. The data were produced by immunoSEQ multiplex PCR, yet TCRdb's version contains in-frame clones alone and is incomplete. The data show roughly 260,000 clones, roughly 84% seen once. Sequencing was carried out using peripheral blood. All receptors come from a woman aged 40-49 years who had recovered from COVID-19. Each CDR3 is given with its conserved first and last residue. Fields, in order: D gene, J gene, clone size, V gene, CDR3 protein, CDR3 DNA. The D gene is left open where the match is weak. Some rows mark clone size as missing; the rest say once, few, many or name a class of expanded clone.

TRBD1 TRBJ1-4 - TRBV19 CASSWYRGDEKLFF TGTGCCAGTAGTTGGTACAGGGGAGATGAAAAACTGTTTTTT
TRBD2 TRBJ2-1 - TRBV5-1 CASSSDGVGGPRSSYNEQFF TGCGCCAGCAGCTCCGATGGGGTGGGAGGGCCAAGGAGCTCCTACAATGAGCAGTTCTTC
- TRBJ1-4 once TRBV5-8 CASSFVRGLAEKLFF TGTGCCAGCAGCTTTGTCAGGGGCTTAGCTGAAAAACTGTTTTTT
- TRBJ1-4 - TRBV11-2 CASSLEMALNEKLFF TGTGCCAGCAGCTTAGAGATGGCTTTGAATGAAAAACTGTTTTTT
- TRBJ2-2 - TRBV28 CASSFLPGETGELFF TGTGCCAGCAGCTTCCTTCCTGGGGAGACCGGGGAGCTGTTTTTT
- TRBJ2-1 once TRBV4-1 CASSQDVAVWQFF TGCGCCAGCAGCCAAGATGTAGCTGTCTGGCAGTTCTTC
- TRBJ1-2 - TRBV6-2/TRBV6-3 CASSYSGSRYGYTF TGTGCCAGCAGTTACTCGGGCAGCCGGTATGGCTACACCTTC
TRBD1 TRBJ2-1 once TRBV11-2 CASSPPDREYNEQFF TGTGCCAGCAGCCCACCGGACAGGGAATACAATGAGCAGTTCTTC
TRBD1 TRBJ2-5 - TRBV28 CASSPGQGQEETQYF TGTGCCAGCAGTCCGGGACAGGGGCAGGAGGAGACCCAGTACTTC
TRBD2 TRBJ2-1 - TRBV30 CAWSVPARALAGDEQFF TGTGCCTGGAGTGTACCTGCCCGGGCGCTAGCGGGCGATGAGCAGTTCTTC
- TRBJ2-3 - TRBV19 CASSLRLALWDTQYF TGTGCCAGTAGCTTACGGCTAGCGCTATGGGATACGCAGTATTTT
TRBD2 TRBJ2-7 once TRBV4-2 CASSPGLAGGRTDYEQYF TGTGCCAGCAGCCCCGGACTAGCGGGGGGGCGGACGGACTACGAGCAGTACTTC
- TRBJ2-7 - TRBV5-8 CASSLDRNYEQYF TGTGCCAGCAGCTTGGACAGGAACTACGAGCAGTACTTC
TRBD1 TRBJ1-5 - TRBV19 CASSMPGQGTQPQHF TGTGCCAGTAGTATGCCTGGACAGGGGACGCAGCCCCAGCATTTT
TRBD2 TRBJ2-1 - TRBV6-2/TRBV6-3 CASSQRVAGADNEQFF TGTGCCAGCAGCCAGCGGGTAGCGGGAGCTGACAATGAGCAGTTCTTC
TRBD2 TRBJ2-1 - TRBV7-3 CASSSKRGSSYNEQFF TGTGCCAGCAGCTCTAAGCGGGGGAGCTCCTACAATGAGCAGTTCTTC
- TRBJ1-2 - TRBV5-1 CASSLRTVNYGYTF TGCGCCAGCAGCTTGAGGACAGTCAACTATGGCTACACCTTC
TRBD1 TRBJ2-5 - TRBV6-2/TRBV6-3 CASSYSSTGGETQYF TGTGCCAGCAGTTACTCCTCTACAGGGGGAGAGACCCAGTACTTC
TRBD2 TRBJ2-7 - TRBV28 CASSLPKELAGLTYEQYF TGTGCCAGCAGTTTACCGAAGGAACTAGCGGGGCTCACCTACGAGCAGTACTTC
- TRBJ1-1 - TRBV5-4 CASSSRVGGRTEAFF TGTGCCAGCAGCTCCCGAGTCGGGGGGAGAACTGAAGCTTTCTTT
TRBD1 TRBJ1-5 - TRBV12-5 CASGLGQGKNQPQHF TGTGCTAGTGGTTTGGGACAGGGCAAAAATCAGCCCCAGCATTTT
TRBD1 TRBJ2-1 - TRBV7-9 CASSHSKSRDRGQNEQFF TGTGCCAGCAGTCACAGTAAAAGCCGGGACAGGGGGCAGAATGAGCAGTTCTTC
TRBD1 TRBJ1-5 - TRBV19 CASSFTGGRNQPQHF TGTGCCAGTAGTTTCACAGGGGGCCGGAATCAGCCCCAGCATTTT
TRBD1 TRBJ2-5 once TRBV3-1/TRBV3-2 CASSLPGQGTKTQYF TGTGCCAGCAGCCTACCGGGACAGGGTACAAAGACCCAGTACTTC
TRBD1 TRBJ2-7 - TRBV19 CASSMAAGGSYEQYF TGTGCCAGTAGTATGGCGGCAGGGGGATCCTACGAGCAGTACTTC
TRBD1 TRBJ1-5 - TRBV6-4 CASREKGTAPPNQPQHF TGTGCCAGCAGGGAAAAAGGGACAGCTCCCCCCAATCAGCCCCAGCATTTT
- TRBJ2-7 few TRBV7-2 CASSFSAVSSYEQYF TGTGCCAGCAGCTTTAGCGCAGTCAGCTCCTACGAGCAGTACTTC
- TRBJ2-7 - TRBV30 CAWSRGGRYEQYF TGTGCCTGGTCTCGTGGGGGCCGGTACGAGCAGTACTTC
- TRBJ2-7 - TRBV23-1 CASSQTPRLHSYEQYF TGCGCCAGCAGCCAAACCCCCAGGCTCCACTCCTACGAGCAGTACTTC
TRBD2 TRBJ2-1 - TRBV11-2 CASSLSGTSGRYEQFF TGTGCCAGCAGCCTATCCGGGACTAGCGGGAGATATGAGCAGTTCTTC
TRBD1 TRBJ1-1 - TRBV5-1 CASRWGTADAEAFF TGCGCCAGCAGGTGGGGGACAGCAGACGCTGAAGCTTTCTTT
- TRBJ2-2 - TRBV7-3 CASSLQAGGTTNTGELFF TGTGCCAGCAGCTTACAGGCAGGGGGGACCACGAACACCGGGGAGCTGTTTTTT
TRBD1 TRBJ2-7 - TRBV27 CASWDRSYEQYF TGTGCCAGCTGGGACAGGTCCTACGAGCAGTACTTC
- TRBJ1-2 - TRBV2 CASSGDTLYGYTF TGTGCCAGCAGTGGGGACACCCTATATGGCTACACCTTC
- TRBJ2-2 - TRBV12-3/TRBV12-4 CASRPGAGELFF TGTGCCAGCAGGCCAGGGGCCGGGGAGCTGTTTTTT
TRBD2 TRBJ2-5 once TRBV2 CASSESRLAGKTQYF TGTGCCAGCAGTGAATCGAGGCTAGCGGGAAAGACCCAGTACTTC
TRBD2 TRBJ2-5 - TRBV7-9 CASSSIIAGDAVQETQYF TGTGCCAGCAGCTCTATCATAGCGGGGGACGCCGTACAAGAGACCCAGTACTTC
- TRBJ1-4 - TRBV2 CASIFRGINEKLFF TGTGCCAGCATTTTCCGCGGTATTAATGAAAAACTGTTTTTT
TRBD1 TRBJ2-4 - TRBV7-2 CASSLEGQGRSYIQYF TGTGCCAGCAGCTTAGAGGGACAGGGGCGTAGTTACATTCAGTACTTC
TRBD1 TRBJ1-4 - TRBV5-4 CASSSDRAREKLFF TGTGCCAGCAGCTCGGACAGGGCTCGAGAAAAACTGTTTTTT
TRBD1 TRBJ1-2 - TRBV28 CASSQGDGYTF TGTGCCAGCAGTCAGGGGGATGGCTACACCTTC
TRBD1 TRBJ1-1 - TRBV5-4 CASSWTGRSANPEAFF TGTGCCAGCAGCTGGACAGGAAGATCCGCGAATCCTGAAGCTTTCTTT